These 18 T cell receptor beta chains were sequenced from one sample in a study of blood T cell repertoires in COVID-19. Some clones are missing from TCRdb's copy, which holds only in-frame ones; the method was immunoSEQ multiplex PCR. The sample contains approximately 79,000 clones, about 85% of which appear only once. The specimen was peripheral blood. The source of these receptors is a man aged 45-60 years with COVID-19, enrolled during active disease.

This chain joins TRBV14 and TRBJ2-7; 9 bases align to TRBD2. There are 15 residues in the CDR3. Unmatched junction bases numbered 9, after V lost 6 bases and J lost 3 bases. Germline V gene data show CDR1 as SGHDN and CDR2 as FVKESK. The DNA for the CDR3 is TGTGCCAGCAGAGAACCTAGCGGGAATTTCTACGAGCAGTACTTC. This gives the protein CASREPSGNFYEQYF.

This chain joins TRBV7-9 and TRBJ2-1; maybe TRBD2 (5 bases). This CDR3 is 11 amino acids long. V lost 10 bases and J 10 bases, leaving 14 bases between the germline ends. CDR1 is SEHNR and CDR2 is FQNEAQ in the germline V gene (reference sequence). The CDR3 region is CATNPSGEQFF. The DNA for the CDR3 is TGTGCCACCAACCCTTCGGGGGAGCAGTTCTTC.

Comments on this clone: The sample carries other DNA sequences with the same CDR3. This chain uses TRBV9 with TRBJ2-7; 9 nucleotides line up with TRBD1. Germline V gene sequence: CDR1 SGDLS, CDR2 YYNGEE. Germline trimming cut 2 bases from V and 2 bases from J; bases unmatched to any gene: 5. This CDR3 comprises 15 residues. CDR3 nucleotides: TGTGCCAGCAGCGTGGGGACAGGGCTCACCTACGAGCAGTACTTC. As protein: CASSVGTGLTYEQYF.

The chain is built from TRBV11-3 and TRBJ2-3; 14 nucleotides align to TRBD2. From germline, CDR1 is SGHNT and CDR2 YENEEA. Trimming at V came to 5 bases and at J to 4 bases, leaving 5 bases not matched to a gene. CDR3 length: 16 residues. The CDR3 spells CASSQGLAGVPDTQYF. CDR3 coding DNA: TGTGCCAGCAGCCAGGGACTAGCGGGAGTGCCAGATACGCAGTATTTT.

CDR3 nucleotides: TGTGCCAGCAGCGCCCTCGACAGGGGGCAAGGAAACACCATATATTTT. This encodes CASSALDRGQGNTIYF. The chain carries TRBV5-6 and TRBJ1-3; TRBD1 matches at 10 bases. Per germline, CDR1 SGHDT and CDR2 YYEEEE. This CDR3 contains 16 residues. V lost 4 bases to trimming and J lost 4 bases; unmatched junction nucleotides: 8.

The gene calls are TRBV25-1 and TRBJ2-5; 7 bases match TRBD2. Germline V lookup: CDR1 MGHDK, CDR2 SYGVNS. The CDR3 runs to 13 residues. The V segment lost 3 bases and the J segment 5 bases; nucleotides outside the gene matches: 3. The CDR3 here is CASSEPGGETQYF. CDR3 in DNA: TGTGCCAGCAGTGAGCCCGGGGGGGAGACCCAGTACTTC. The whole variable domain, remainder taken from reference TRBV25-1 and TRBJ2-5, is EADIYQTPRYLVIGTGKKITLECSQTMGHDKMYWYQQDPGMELHLIHYSYGVNSTEKGDLSSESTVSRIRTEHFPLTLESARPSHTSQYLCASSEPGGETQYFGPGTRLLVL.

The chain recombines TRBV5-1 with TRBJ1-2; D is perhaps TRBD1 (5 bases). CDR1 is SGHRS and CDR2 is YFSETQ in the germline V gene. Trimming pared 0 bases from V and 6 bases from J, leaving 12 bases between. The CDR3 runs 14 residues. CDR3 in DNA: TGCGCCAGCAGCTTGGACCGGGGGTCGGATGGCTACACCTTC. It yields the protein CASSLDRGSDGYTF.

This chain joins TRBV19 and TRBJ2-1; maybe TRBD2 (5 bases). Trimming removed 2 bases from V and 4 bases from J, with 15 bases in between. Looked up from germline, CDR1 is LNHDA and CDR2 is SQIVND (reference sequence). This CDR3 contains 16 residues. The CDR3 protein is CASSISRLDWYNEQFF. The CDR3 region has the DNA TGTGCCAGTAGTATATCCCGTTTGGACTGGTACAATGAGCAGTTCTTC.

The DNA of the CDR3 is TGCAGCGTTCACTGGCCACTAGGGCAAGAGACCCAGTACTTC. Translation gives CSVHWPLGQETQYF. The J gene is TRBJ2-5, the V gene TRBV29-1; possible D gene TRBD2, 5 bases. CDR1 SQVTM and CDR2 ANQGSEA come from the germline V gene. Trimming left V 5 bases short and J 2 bases short, with 15 bases between. This CDR3 contains 14 residues.

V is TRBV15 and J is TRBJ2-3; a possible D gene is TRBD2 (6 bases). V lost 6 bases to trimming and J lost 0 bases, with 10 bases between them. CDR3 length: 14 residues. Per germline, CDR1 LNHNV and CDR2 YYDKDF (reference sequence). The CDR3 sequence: CATRAGTSTDTQYF. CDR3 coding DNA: TGTGCCACCAGGGCCGGGACTAGCACAGATACGCAGTATTTT.

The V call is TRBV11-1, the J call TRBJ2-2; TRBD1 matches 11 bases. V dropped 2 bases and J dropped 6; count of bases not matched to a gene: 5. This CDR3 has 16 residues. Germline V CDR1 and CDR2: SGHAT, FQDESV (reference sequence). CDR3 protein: CASSLIRGQGAGELFF. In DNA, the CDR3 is TGTGCCAGCAGCTTAATCAGGGGACAGGGGGCCGGGGAGCTGTTTTTT.

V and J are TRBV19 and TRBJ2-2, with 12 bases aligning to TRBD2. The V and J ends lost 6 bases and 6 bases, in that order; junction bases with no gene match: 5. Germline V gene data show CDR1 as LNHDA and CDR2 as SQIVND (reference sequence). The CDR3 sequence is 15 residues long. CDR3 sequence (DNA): TGTGCCAGTAGGAAGACTAGCGGGAGTTCCGGGGAGCTGTTTTTT. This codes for CASRKTSGSSGELFF.

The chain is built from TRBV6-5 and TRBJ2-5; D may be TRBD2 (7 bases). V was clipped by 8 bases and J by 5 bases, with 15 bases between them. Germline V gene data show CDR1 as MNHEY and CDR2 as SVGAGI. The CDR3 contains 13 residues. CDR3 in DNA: TGTGCCAGCCGCCGGGGGGCTGGGGAGACCCAGTACTTC. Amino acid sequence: CASRRGAGETQYF.

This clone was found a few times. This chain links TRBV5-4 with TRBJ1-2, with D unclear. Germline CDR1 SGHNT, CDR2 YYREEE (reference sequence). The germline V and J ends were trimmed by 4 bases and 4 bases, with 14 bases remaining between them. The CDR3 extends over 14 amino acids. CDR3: CASSRAGEGYGYTF. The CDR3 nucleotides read TGTGCCAGCAGCCGAGCCGGTGAGGGCTATGGCTACACCTTC.

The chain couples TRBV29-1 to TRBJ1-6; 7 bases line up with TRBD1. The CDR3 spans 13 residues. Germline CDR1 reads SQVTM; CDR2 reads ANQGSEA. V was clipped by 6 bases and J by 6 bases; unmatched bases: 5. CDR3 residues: CSVRTGSNSPLHF. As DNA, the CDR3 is TGCAGCGTCCGGACAGGTTCTAATTCACCCCTCCACTTT.

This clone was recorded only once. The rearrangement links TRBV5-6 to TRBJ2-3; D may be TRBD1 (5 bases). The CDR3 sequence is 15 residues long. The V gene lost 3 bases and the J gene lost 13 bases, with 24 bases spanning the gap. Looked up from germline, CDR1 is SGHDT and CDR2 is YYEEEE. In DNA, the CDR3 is TGTGCCAGCAGCTCACCTTCTGGACATCCCAGACCCGAGTATTTT. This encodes CASSSPSGHPRPEYF.

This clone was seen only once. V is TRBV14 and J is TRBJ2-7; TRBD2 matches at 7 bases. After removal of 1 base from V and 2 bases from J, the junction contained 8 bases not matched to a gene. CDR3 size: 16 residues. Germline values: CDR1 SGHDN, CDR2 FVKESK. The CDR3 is CASSQVGGRGTYEQYF. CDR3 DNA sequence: TGTGCCAGCAGCCAAGTCGGCGGGAGAGGCACCTACGAGCAGTACTTC.

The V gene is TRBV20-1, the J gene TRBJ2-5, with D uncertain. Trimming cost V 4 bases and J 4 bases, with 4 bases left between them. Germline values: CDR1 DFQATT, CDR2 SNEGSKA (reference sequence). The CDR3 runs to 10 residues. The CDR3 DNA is TGCAGTGCTACAATAGAGACCCAGTACTTC. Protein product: CSATIETQYF.